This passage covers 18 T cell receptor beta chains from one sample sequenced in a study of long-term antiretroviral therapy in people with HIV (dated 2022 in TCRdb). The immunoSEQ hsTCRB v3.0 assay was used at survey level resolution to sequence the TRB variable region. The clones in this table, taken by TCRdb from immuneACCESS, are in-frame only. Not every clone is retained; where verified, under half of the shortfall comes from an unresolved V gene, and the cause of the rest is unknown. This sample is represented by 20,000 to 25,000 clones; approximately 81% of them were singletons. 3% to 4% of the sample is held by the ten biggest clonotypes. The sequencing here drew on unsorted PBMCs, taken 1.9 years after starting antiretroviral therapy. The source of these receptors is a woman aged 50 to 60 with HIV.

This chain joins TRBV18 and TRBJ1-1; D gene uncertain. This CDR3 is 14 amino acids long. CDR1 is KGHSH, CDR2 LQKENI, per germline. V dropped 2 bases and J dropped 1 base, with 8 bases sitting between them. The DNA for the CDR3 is TGTGCCAGCTCACCAGGGGAGGAGAACACTGAAGCTTTCTTT. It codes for CASSPGEENTEAFF.

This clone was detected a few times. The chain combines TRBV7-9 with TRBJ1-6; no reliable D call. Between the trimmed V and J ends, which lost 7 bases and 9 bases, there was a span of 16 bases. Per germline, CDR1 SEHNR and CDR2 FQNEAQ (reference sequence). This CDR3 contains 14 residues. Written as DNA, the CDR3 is TGTGCCAGCACCCAAGCCGGGAGAGGTTCACCCCTCCACTTT. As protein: CASTQAGRGSPLHF.

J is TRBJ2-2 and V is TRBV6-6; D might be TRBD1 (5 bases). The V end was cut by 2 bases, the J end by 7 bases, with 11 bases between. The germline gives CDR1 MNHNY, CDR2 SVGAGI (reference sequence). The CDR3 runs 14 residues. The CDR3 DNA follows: TGTGCCAGCAGTTACGGTGGGGCTGGCGGGGAGCTGTTTTTT. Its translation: CASSYGGAGGELFF.

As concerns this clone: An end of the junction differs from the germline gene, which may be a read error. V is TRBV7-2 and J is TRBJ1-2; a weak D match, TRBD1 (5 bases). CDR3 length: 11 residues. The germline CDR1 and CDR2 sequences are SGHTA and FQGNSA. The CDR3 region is CASSLMTEFDF. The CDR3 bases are TGTGCCAGCAGCTTGATGACAGAGTTTGACTTC.

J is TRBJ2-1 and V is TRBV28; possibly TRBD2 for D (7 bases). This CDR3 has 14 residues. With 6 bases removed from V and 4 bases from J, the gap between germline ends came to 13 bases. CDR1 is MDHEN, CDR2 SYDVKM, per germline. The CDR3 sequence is CASRRGGRYNEQFF. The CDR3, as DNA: TGTGCCAGCAGGCGCGGGGGCCGTTACAATGAGCAGTTCTTC.

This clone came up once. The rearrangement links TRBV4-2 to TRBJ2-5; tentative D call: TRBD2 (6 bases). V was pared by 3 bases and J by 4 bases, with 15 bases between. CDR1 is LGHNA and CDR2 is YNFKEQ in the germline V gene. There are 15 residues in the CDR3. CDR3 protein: CASSQGTGSPETQYF. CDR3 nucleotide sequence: TGTGCCAGCAGCCAGGGGACTGGGAGCCCAGAGACCCAGTACTTC.

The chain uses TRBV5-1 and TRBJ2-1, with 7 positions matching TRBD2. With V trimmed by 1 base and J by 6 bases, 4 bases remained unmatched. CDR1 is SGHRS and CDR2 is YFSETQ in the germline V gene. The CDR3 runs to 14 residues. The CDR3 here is CASSLSGESNEQFF. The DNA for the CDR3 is TGCGCCAGCAGCTTGAGCGGGGAAAGCAATGAGCAGTTCTTC.

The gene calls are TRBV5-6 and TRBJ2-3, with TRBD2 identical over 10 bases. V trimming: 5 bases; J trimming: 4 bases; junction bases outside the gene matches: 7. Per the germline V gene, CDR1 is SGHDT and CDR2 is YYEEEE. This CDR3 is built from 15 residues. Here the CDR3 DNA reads TGTGCCAGCAGACGGACTAGCGGAGGATCAGATACGCAGTATTTT. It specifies CASRRTSGGSDTQYF.

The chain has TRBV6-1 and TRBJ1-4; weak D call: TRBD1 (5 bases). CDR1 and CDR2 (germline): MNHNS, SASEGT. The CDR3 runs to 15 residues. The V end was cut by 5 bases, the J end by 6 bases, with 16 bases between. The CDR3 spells CASSFPRTRDEKLFF. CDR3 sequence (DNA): TGTGCCAGCAGTTTTCCAAGAACCAGGGATGAAAAACTGTTTTTT.

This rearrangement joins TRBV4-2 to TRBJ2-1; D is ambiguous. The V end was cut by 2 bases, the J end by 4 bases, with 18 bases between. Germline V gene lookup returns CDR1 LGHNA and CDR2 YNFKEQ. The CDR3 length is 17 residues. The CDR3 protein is CASSQNAKSRLYNEQFF. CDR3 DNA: TGTGCCAGCAGCCAAAACGCGAAATCGCGGTTATACAATGAGCAGTTCTTC.

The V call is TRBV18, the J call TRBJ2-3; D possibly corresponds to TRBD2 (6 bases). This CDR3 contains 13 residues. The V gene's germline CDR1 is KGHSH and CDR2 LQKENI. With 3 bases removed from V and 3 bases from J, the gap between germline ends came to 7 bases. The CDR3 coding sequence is TGTGCCAGCTCACCCGGGGGTACAGATACGCAGTATTTT. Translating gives CASSPGGTDTQYF.

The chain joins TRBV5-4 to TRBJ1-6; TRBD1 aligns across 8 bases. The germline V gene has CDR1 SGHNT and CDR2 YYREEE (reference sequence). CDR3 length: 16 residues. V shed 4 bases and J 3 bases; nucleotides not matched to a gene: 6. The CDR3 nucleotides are TGTGCCAGCAGCCCCGGGACAGGCCTCTATAATTCACCCCTCCACTTT. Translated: CASSPGTGLYNSPLHF.

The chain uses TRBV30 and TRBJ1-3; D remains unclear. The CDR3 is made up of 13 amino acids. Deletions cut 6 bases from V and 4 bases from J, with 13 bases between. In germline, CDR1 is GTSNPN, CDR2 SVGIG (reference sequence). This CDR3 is CACSPAGGNTIYF. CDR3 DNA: TGTGCCTGCAGCCCGGCGGGGGGAAACACCATATATTTT.

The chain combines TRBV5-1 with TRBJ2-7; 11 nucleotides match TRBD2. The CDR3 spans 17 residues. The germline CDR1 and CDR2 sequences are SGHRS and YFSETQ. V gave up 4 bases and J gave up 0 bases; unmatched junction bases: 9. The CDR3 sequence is CASSAGLAGESSYEQYF. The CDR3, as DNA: TGCGCCAGCAGCGCCGGACTAGCGGGCGAGAGCTCCTACGAGCAGTACTTC.

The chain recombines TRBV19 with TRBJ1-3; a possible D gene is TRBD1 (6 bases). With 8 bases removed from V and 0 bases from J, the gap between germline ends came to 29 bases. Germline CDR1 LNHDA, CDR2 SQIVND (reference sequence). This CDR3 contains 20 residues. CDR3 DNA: TGTGCCAGTCCACCCCCTGGGACACCTCAAGATGCTTACTCTGGAAACACCATATATTTT. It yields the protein CASPPPGTPQDAYSGNTIYF.

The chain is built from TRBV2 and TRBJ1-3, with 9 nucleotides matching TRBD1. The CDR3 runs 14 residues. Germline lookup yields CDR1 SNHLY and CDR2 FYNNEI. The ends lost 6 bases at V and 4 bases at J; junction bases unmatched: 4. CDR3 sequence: CASRLGTGGNTIYF. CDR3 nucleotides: TGTGCCAGCAGACTCGGGACAGGGGGAAACACCATATATTTT.

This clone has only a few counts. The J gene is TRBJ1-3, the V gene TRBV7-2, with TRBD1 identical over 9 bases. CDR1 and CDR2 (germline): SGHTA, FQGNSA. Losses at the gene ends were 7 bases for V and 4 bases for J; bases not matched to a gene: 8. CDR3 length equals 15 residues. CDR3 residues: CASTATGGMGNTIYF. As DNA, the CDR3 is TGTGCCAGCACCGCGACAGGGGGAATGGGAAACACCATATATTTT. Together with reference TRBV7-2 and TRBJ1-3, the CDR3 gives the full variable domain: GAGVSQSPSNKVTEKGKDVELRCDPISGHTALYWYRQSLGQGLEFLIYFQGNSAPDKSGLPSDRFSAERTGGSVSTLTIQRTQQEDSAVYLCASTATGGMGNTIYFGEGSWLTVV.

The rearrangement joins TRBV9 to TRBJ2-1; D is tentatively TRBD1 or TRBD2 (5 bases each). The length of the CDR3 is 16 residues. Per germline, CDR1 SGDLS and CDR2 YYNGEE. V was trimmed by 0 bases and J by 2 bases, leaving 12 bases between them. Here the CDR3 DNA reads TGTGCCAGCAGCGTAGTAGGGGCGGGCGCCTACAATGAGCAGTTCTTC. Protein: CASSVVGAGAYNEQFF.